The T cell receptor (beta chain) described here comes from a study of OX40 agonist ivuxolimab in advanced cancers. Germline V gene lookup returns CDR1 MNHEY and CDR2 SVGAGI. Losses at the gene ends were 6 bases for V and 4 bases for J; bases not matched to a gene: 12. This CDR3 has 15 amino acids. Profiling relied on immunoSEQ multiplex PCR, and the TCRdb table lists in-frame clones only, not all of them. The sample contains tens of thousands of clones, around 89% of which appear only once. V is TRBV6-5 and J is TRBJ2-7; 7 bases agree with TRBD1. Sequenced here: CD4+ or CD8+ T cells sorted from blood, sampled in a trial of the OX40 agonist ivuxolimab. The sequence was collected from an adult with an advanced solid tumor such as melanoma, head and neck, liver or kidney cancer. The CDR3 protein is CASSPGTAGPYEQYF. In DNA, the CDR3 is TGTGCCAGCAGCCCCGGGACAGCAGGACCGTACGAGCAGTACTTC.